Listed below are T cell receptor beta chains from one sample, sequenced in a study of Tregs in tolerant kidney transplant recipients. TCRdb's copy holds only in-frame clones and misses some; the assay was immunoSEQ multiplex PCR. The sample contains about 72,000 clones, roughly 92% of which appear only once. This specimen consisted of CD8+ T cells from blood, obtained before the transplant. The receptor set was obtained from a human donor who received a combined kidney and bone marrow transplant. The CDR3 runs from the conserved cysteine through the conserved F or W. A D gene is named only where the DNA matches it firmly. Size tells how often a clone was seen (once, few, many) or the class of an expanded clone, and some rows leave it out.

v_gene,j_gene,abundance,len,d_gene,CDR3aa,CDR3nt
TRBV15,TRBJ2-7,NA,15,TRBD2,CATSRVAGGSYEQYF,TGTGCCACCAGCAGAGTAGCGGGTGGGAGTTACGAGCAGTACTTC
TRBV15,TRBJ2-7,NA,16,TRBD2,CATSRDRGGSSYEQYF,TGTGCCACCAGCAGAGACCGGGGAGGGAGTAGCTACGAGCAGTACTTC
TRBV4-3,TRBJ2-5,once,14,NA,CASSQDRGDGTQYF,TGCGCCAGCAGCCAAGATCGGGGAGACGGGACCCAGTACTTC
TRBV5-6,TRBJ2-5,NA,16,NA,CASSLAGPAGRETQYF,TGTGCCAGCAGCTTGGCCGGGCCGGCGGGGAGGGAGACCCAGTACTTC
TRBV7-2,TRBJ2-7,NA,15,TRBD2,CASSLLAGSSYEQYF,TGTGCCAGCAGCCTATTAGCGGGGAGCTCCTACGAGCAGTACTTC
TRBV29-1,TRBJ2-7,NA,12,TRBD1,CSVDGQGDEQYF,TGCAGCGTTGATGGACAGGGCGACGAGCAGTACTTC
TRBV30,TRBJ1-1,NA,14,NA,CAWSALTGITEAFF,TGTGCCTGGAGTGCCCTCACGGGGATCACTGAAGCTTTCTTT
TRBV4-1,TRBJ2-1,NA,15,TRBD2,CASSQVLAGDNEQFF,TGCGCCAGCAGCCAAGTGTTAGCGGGGGACAATGAGCAGTTCTTC
TRBV19,TRBJ1-1,NA,15,NA,CASSMGSGWNTEAFF,TGTGCCAGTAGTATGGGGTCGGGATGGAACACTGAAGCTTTCTTT
TRBV14,TRBJ2-1,NA,17,TRBD2,CASSQTRTSGSHNEQFF,TGTGCCAGCAGCCAAACGCGTACTAGCGGGAGTCACAATGAGCAGTTCTTC
TRBV5-6,TRBJ1-5,NA,16,NA,CASSLAGVDGNQPQHF,TGTGCCAGCAGCTTGGCAGGGGTTGACGGCAATCAGCCCCAGCATTTT
TRBV4-1,TRBJ2-5,NA,15,TRBD2,CASSQGNAGVETQYF,TGCGCCAGCAGCCAAGGAAACGCGGGAGTAGAGACCCAGTACTTC
TRBV4-1,TRBJ2-1,NA,15,NA,CASSPLGQSYNEQFF,TGCGCCAGCAGCCCCCTGGGCCAGTCCTACAATGAGCAGTTCTTC
TRBV19,TRBJ1-3,NA,15,NA,CASTRGAYTGNTIYF,TGTGCCAGTACCAGGGGCGCTTACACTGGAAACACCATATATTTT
TRBV6-1,TRBJ1-5,NA,15,NA,CASKEEGSLNQPQHF,TGTGCCAGCAAGGAGGAGGGGAGCCTCAATCAGCCCCAGCATTTT
TRBV30,TRBJ1-1,NA,14,TRBD1,CAWSPDRRYTEAFF,TGTGCCTGGAGTCCGGACAGGCGGTACACTGAAGCTTTCTTT
TRBV11-3,TRBJ2-7,NA,13,NA,CASSFALRYEQYF,TGTGCCAGCAGCTTTGCCCTACGATACGAGCAGTACTTC
TRBV5-6,TRBJ2-1,NA,15,TRBD2,CASSPPLARSDEQFF,TGTGCCAGCAGCCCACCACTAGCGAGGTCGGATGAGCAGTTCTTC
TRBV5-5,TRBJ2-4,NA,17,TRBD2,CASSSPPASSGSYIQYF,TGTGCCAGCAGCTCCCCTCCGGCGTCTAGCGGGAGTTACATTCAGTACTTC
TRBV4-1,TRBJ2-7,NA,17,TRBD2,CASSQDLEGRALYEQYF,TGCGCCAGCAGCCAAGATCTTGAAGGGAGGGCCCTCTACGAGCAGTACTTC
TRBV7-7,TRBJ1-1,NA,13,NA,CASSLSVNTEAFF,TGTGCCAGCAGCTTATCCGTGAACACTGAAGCTTTCTTT
TRBV14,TRBJ2-7,NA,12,NA,CASSQGGPVWYF,TGTGCCAGCAGCCAAGGCGGTCCAGTTTGGTACTTC
TRBV2,TRBJ2-1,NA,16,TRBD2,CASGPGAGGLNNEQFF,TGTGCCAGCGGACCCGGAGCGGGGGGGCTCAACAATGAGCAGTTCTTC
TRBV19,TRBJ1-5,NA,15,TRBD1,CASSMGQGINQPQHF,TGTGCCAGTAGTATGGGACAGGGAATTAATCAGCCCCAGCATTTT